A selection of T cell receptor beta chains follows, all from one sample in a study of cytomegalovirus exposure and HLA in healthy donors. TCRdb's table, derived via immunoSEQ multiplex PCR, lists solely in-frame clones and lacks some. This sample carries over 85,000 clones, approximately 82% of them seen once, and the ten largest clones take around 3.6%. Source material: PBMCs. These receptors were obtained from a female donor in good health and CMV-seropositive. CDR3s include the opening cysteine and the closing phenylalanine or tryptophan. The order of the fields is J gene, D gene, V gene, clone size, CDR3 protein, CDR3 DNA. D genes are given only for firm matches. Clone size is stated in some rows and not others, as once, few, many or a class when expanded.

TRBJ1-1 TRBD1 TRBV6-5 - CASRTGPHTEAFF TGTGCCAGTAGGACAGGGCCTCACACTGAAGCTTTCTTT
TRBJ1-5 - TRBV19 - CASSIGGAHGNQPQHF TGTGCCAGTAGTATTGGAGGGGCGCACGGCAATCAGCCCCAGCATTTT
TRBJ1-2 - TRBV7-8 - CASSLGPPTQGTYGYTF TGTGCCAGCAGCTTAGGCCCTCCTACCCAGGGAACCTATGGCTACACCTTC
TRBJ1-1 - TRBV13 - CASSSRRQVNTEAFF TGTGCCAGCAGCTCCCGTCGACAGGTAAACACTGAAGCTTTCTTT
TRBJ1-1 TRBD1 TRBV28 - CASSRGRLGTEAFF TGTGCCAGCAGCAGGGGGCGCCTAGGGACTGAAGCTTTCTTT
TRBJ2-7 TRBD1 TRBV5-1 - CASSLQGAYEQYF TGCGCCAGCAGCTTACAGGGGGCCTACGAGCAGTACTTC
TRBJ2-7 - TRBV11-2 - CASRAGYEQYF TGTGCCAGCAGAGCGGGCTACGAGCAGTACTTC
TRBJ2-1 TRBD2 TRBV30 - CAWRELAGGYNEQFF TGTGCCTGGAGGGAATTAGCGGGAGGCTACAATGAGCAGTTCTTC
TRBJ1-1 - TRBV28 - CASSGTTGFSNTEAFF TGTGCCAGCAGTGGGACCACAGGGTTTTCTAACACTGAAGCTTTCTTT
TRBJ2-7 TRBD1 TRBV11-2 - CASSLIFPPGQHYEQYF TGTGCCAGCAGCTTAATTTTTCCCCCGGGACAGCACTACGAGCAGTACTTC
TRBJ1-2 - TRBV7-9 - CSSSLVTPVVGVSGYTF TGTTCCAGCAGCTTAGTGACTCCCGTCGTTGGTGTATCTGGCTACACCTTC
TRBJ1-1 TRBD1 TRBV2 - CASSEALMTGIDTEAFF TGTGCCAGCAGTGAAGCGCTCATGACAGGGATCGACACTGAAGCTTTCTTT
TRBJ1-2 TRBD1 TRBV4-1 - CASSQTWHRGKDYGYTF TGCGCCAGCAGCCAAACCTGGCACAGGGGAAAGGACTATGGCTACACCTTC
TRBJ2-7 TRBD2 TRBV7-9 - CASIDASTSRASEQYF TGTGCCAGCATCGACGCCTCGACTAGCAGGGCCAGCGAGCAGTACTTC
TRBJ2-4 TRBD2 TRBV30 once CAPREGGNIQYF TGTGCCCCCCGGGAGGGGGGCAACATTCAGTACTTC
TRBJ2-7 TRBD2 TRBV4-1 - CASRRLAGVSYEQYF TGCGCCAGCAGGCGACTAGCGGGGGTTTCCTACGAGCAGTACTTC
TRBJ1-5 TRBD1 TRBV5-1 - CASSFIRQGNSNQPQHF TGCGCCAGCAGCTTTATCAGACAGGGGAATAGCAATCAGCCCCAGCATTTT
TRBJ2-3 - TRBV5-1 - CASSPSQGLSTDTQYF TGCGCCAGCAGCCCCTCCCAGGGCCTTAGTACAGATACGCAGTATTTT
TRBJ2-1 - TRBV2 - CASSEAFDEQFF TGTGCCAGCAGTGAAGCCTTCGATGAGCAGTTCTTC
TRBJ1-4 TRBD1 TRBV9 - CASSETGTGSEKLFF TGTGCCAGCAGCGAAACCGGGACAGGGAGTGAAAAACTGTTTTTT
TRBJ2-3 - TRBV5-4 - CASSTGQFTDTQYF TGTGCCAGCAGCACGGGACAATTCACAGATACGCAGTATTTT
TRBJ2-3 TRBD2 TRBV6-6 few CASSKTSGGSDTQYF TGTGCCAGCAGTAAGACTAGCGGGGGATCAGATACGCAGTATTTT
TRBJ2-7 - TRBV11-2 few CASSLEAGPYEQYF TGTGCCAGCAGCTTAGAGGCAGGGCCCTACGAGCAGTACTTC
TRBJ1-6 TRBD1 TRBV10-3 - CAITPRAGGDSPLHF TGTGCCATCACCCCCCGGGCAGGGGGCGATTCACCCCTCCACTTT
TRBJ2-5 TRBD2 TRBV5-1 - CASSLAASGSYETQYF TGCGCCAGCAGCTTGGCCGCTAGCGGGTCGTACGAGACCCAGTACTTC
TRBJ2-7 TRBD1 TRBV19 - CASSTGTGSHEQYF TGTGCCAGTAGCACCGGGACAGGGAGCCACGAGCAGTACTTC
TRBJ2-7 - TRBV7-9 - CSSRATGKEFSYEQYF TGTTCCAGCAGGGCTACAGGGAAAGAGTTCTCCTACGAGCAGTACTTC
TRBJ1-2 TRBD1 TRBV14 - CASSHGTVYGYTF TGTGCCAGCAGCCACGGGACAGTCTATGGCTACACCTTC
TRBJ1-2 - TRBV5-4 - CASRAMGRKDGYTF TGTGCCAGCAGGGCGATGGGGCGCAAGGATGGCTACACCTTC
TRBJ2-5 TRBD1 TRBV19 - CASTGTGTQETQYF TGTGCCAGTACCGGGACAGGCACCCAAGAGACCCAGTACTTC
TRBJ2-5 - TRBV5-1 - CASSLGAGKETQYF TGCGCCAGCAGCTTGGGGGCGGGGAAAGAGACCCAGTACTTC
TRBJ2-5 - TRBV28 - CASWGLGQETQYF TGTGCCAGCTGGGGGCTGGGGCAAGAGACCCAGTACTTC
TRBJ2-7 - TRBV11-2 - CASSLGSYEQYF TGTGCCAGCAGCTTAGGTAGCTACGAGCAGTACTTC
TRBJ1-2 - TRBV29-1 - CSVEFWVPGYGYTF TGCAGCGTTGAGTTTTGGGTACCGGGCTATGGCTACACCTTC
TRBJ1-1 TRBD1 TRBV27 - CASNDRALGTEAFF TGTGCCAGCAACGACAGGGCTTTGGGCACTGAAGCTTTCTTT
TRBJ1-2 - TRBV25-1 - CASSEYPGEYGYTF TGTGCCAGCAGTGAATACCCAGGGGAGTATGGCTACACCTTC
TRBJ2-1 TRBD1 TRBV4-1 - CASSPWGTGAYNEQFF TGCGCCAGCAGTCCCTGGGGGACAGGGGCCTACAATGAGCAGTTCTTC
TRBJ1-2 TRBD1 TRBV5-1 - CASSPRQGAYGYTF TGCGCCAGCAGCCCAAGACAGGGCGCCTATGGCTACACCTTC
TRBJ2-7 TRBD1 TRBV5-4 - CASGRQGFYEQYF TGTGCCAGCGGGAGACAGGGCTTCTACGAGCAGTACTTC
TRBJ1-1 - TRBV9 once CASSVGGHTEAFF TGTGCCAGCAGCGTAGGGGGGCACACTGAAGCTTTCTTT
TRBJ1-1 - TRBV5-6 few CASSWGGNTEAFF TGTGCCAGCAGCTGGGGAGGTAACACTGAAGCTTTCTTT